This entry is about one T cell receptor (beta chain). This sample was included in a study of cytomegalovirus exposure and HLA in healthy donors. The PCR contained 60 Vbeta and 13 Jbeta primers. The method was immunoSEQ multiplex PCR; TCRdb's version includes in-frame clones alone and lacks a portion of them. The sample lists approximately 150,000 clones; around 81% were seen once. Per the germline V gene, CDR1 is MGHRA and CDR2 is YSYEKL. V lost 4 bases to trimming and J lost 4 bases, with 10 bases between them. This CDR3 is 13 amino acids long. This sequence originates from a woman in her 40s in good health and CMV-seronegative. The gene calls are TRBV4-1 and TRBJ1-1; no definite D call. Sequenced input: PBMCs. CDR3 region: CASSLGSGTEAFF. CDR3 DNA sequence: TGCGCCAGCAGCCTGGGGAGCGGCACTGAAGCTTTCTTT.